The 6 T cell receptor beta chains below come from one sample, sequenced in a study of neurological immune-mediated disorders. MiXCR, run by TCRdb on the 5' RACE reads, gives a single entry per CDR3 protein. The sample shows tens of thousands of distinct CDR3 sequences, over 5% of them seen only once. Sequencing used PBMCs. These receptors originate from a woman in her forties in good health.

This clonotype appeared many times. V usage is TRBV7-8 and J usage is TRBJ2-2; TRBD2 matches 10 bases. The CDR3 covers 15 residues. With V trimmed by 1 base and J by 5 bases, 1 base remained unmatched. The V gene's germline CDR1 is SGHVS and CDR2 FQNEAQ. CDR3 loop: CASSLEAGGTGELFF. Written as DNA, the CDR3 is TGTGCCAGCAGCTTAGAAGCGGGAGGGACCGGGGAGCTGTTTTTT.

This clonotype was detected many times. The rearrangement links TRBV6-6 to TRBJ2-1; no firm D call. The CDR3 loop spans 12 amino acids. V lost 5 bases and J lost 4, with 6 bases in between. Looked up from germline, CDR1 is MNHNY and CDR2 is SVGAGI (reference sequence). The CDR3 DNA is TGTGCCAGCAGTCGGCCGTACAATGAGCAGTTCTTC. This sequence encodes CASSRPYNEQFF.

This clonotype has at least ten counts. The chain carries TRBV6-5 and TRBJ1-2; maybe TRBD1 (5 bases). Germline V gene sequence: CDR1 MNHEY, CDR2 SVGAGI. CDR3 length: 13 residues. The V end lost 6 bases, the J end lost 7 bases, and 15 bases lay between the germline ends. CDR3 in DNA: TGTGCCAGCAGCCCTCCTACAGACAGTGGCTACACCTTC. Protein: CASSPPTDSGYTF.

This clonotype was counted at least ten times. For the CDR3, the DNA is TGTGCCAGCAGCCGAGCGGGACGGTCCAACACTGAAGCTTTCTTT. Protein sequence: CASSRAGRSNTEAFF. The V and J genes are TRBV12-3 or TRBV12-4 and TRBJ1-1, with a weak D call TRBD1 (5 bases). The CDR3 contains 15 residues. V lost 6 bases and J 2 bases, leaving 16 bases between the germline ends.

This clonotype was recorded many times. This chain links TRBV12-3 or TRBV12-4 with TRBJ1-1; D gene unclear. V was shortened by 2 bases and J by 4 bases, with 11 bases between the two germline ends. CDR3 length: 14 residues. The CDR3, as DNA: TGTGCCAGCAGTTTAAGTGCCGGAGGCACTGAAGCTTTCTTT. As protein: CASSLSAGGTEAFF.

In this sample, this clonotype turned up many times. The rearrangement links TRBV6-1 to TRBJ2-1, with no clear D. This CDR3 has 12 amino acids. Germline CDR1 MNHNS, CDR2 SASEGT. V was pared by 6 bases and J by 5 bases, with 8 bases between. The CDR3 sequence: CASRRTDNEQFF. The CDR3 nucleotides read TGTGCCAGCAGGCGAACAGACAATGAGCAGTTCTTC.